These T cell receptor beta chains were read from a single sample in a study of breast tumors, draining lymph nodes, adjacent tissues. TCRdb redid the calling of the multiplex PCR reads with MiXCR, one entry per CDR3 protein. The sample yields tens of thousands of distinct CDR3 sequences, over 25% seen once. Sequencing was done on a sample of axillary lymph node tissue. The receptor set was obtained from a female donor with breast cancer. Some clones in this sample may be carry-over from other donors' samples. Both conserved end residues are part of each CDR3. A D gene is named only where the DNA matches it firmly. The size field is filled for only some rows; it gives once, few, many or a size class.

CDR3 protein	CDR3 DNA	J gene	D gene	clone size	V gene
CASRERTQGSPLHF	TGTGCCAGCAGGGAGCGTACGCAGGGATCACCCCTCCACTTT	TRBJ1-6	-	many	TRBV7-2
CASSQEAGPQETQYF	TGCGCCAGCAGCCAAGAGGCAGGGCCCCAAGAGACCCAGTACTTC	TRBJ2-5	-	many	TRBV4-3
CASSPVDGLSAYEQYF	TGTGCTAGCAGCCCGGTTGATGGTTTGAGCGCCTACGAGCAGTACTTC	TRBJ2-7	-	-	TRBV11-2
CASSSGLAGEYEQYF	TGTGCCAGCAGCTCGGGACTAGCGGGAGAATACGAGCAGTACTTC	TRBJ2-7	TRBD2	-	TRBV7-9
CASSFTPHRQPQHF	TGTGCCAGTAGTTTTACACCCCACAGACAGCCCCAGCATTTT	TRBJ1-5	-	many	TRBV19
CASSYAQSYNEQFF	TGTGCCAGCAGTTACGCACAATCCTACAATGAGCAGTTCTTC	TRBJ2-1	-	many	TRBV6-5
CASSYGTGNTEAFF	TGTGCCAGCAGTTACGGGACAGGGAACACTGAAGCTTTCTTT	TRBJ1-1	TRBD1	-	TRBV6-5
CATSDSGWGEAFF	TGTGCCACCAGTGACTCAGGGTGGGGTGAAGCTTTCTTT	TRBJ1-1	-	many	TRBV24-1
CASTNNARALAEQYF	TGTGCCAGCACCAATAACGCCCGGGCGCTAGCCGAGCAGTACTTC	TRBJ2-7	-	many	TRBV7-2
CASSFYLGSPLHF	TGTGCCAGCAGTTTTTACCTAGGGTCACCCCTCCACTTT	TRBJ1-6	-	-	TRBV27
CASSLGGGYNEQFF	TGTGCCAGCAGTTTGGGGGGGGGTTACAATGAGCAGTTCTTC	TRBJ2-1	TRBD2	-	TRBV28
CASSLGLGTDTQYF	TGTGCCAGCAGCCTGGGACTAGGCACAGATACGCAGTATTTT	TRBJ2-3	TRBD2	many	TRBV11-2
CASSWTDRENEKLFF	TGTGCCAGCAGTTGGACGGACAGGGAGAATGAAAAACTGTTTTTT	TRBJ1-4	TRBD1	many	TRBV6-6
CASSEQGNTEAFF	TGTGCCAGCAGTGAACAGGGAAATACTGAAGCTTTCTTT	TRBJ1-1	-	few	TRBV6-4
CASSVAGVGETQYF	TGTGCCAGCAGTGTGGCGGGAGTGGGGGAGACCCAGTACTTC	TRBJ2-5	TRBD2	-	TRBV6-5
CASSWGQAYEQYF	TGTGCCAGCAGTTGGGGACAGGCCTACGAGCAGTACTTC	TRBJ2-7	TRBD1	many	TRBV6-2/TRBV6-3
CASSPGRRGGETQYF	TGTGCCAGCAGCCCTGGTAGGCGGGGAGGAGAGACCCAGTACTTC	TRBJ2-5	-	many	TRBV6-2/TRBV6-3
CASSLNRYYGYTF	TGTGCCAGCAGCTTGAACCGTTACTATGGCTACACCTTC	TRBJ1-2	-	many	TRBV7-2
CASSLVQRDYEQYF	TGTGCCAGCAGCTTGGTACAGCGGGACTACGAGCAGTACTTC	TRBJ2-7	TRBD2	many	TRBV5-5
CASSSQDFSGYTF	TGTGCCAGCAGCTCACAGGATTTTAGTGGCTACACCTTC	TRBJ1-2	-	-	TRBV13
CSPGTGSGNTIYF	TGCAGCCCCGGGACAGGGAGTGGTAACACCATATATTTT	TRBJ1-3	TRBD1	once	TRBV20-1
CASSLTSGKGETQYF	TGTGCCAGCAGCTTGACTAGCGGGAAGGGAGAGACCCAGTACTTC	TRBJ2-5	TRBD2	many	TRBV5-5
CASSPHLGQAPYEQYF	TGTGCCAGCAGTCCTCATCTTGGACAGGCCCCCTACGAGCAGTACTTC	TRBJ2-7	TRBD1	many	TRBV28
CASRQNGLAGRQFF	TGTGCCAGTAGACAAAACGGACTAGCGGGTAGACAGTTCTTC	TRBJ2-1	TRBD2	many	TRBV19
CASSRGYEQYF	TGCGCCAGCAGTAGGGGTTACGAGCAGTACTTC	TRBJ2-7	-	many	TRBV5-1
CASSPGTGDTQPQHF	TGTGCCAGCAGCCCCGGGACAGGGGACACTCAGCCCCAGCATTTT	TRBJ1-5	TRBD1	once	TRBV7-9
CASSWLRRLAELNEQFF	TGTGCCAGCAGTTGGCTCCGAAGGCTAGCGGAGCTCAATGAGCAGTTCTTC	TRBJ2-1	TRBD2	few	TRBV27
CASSHYVTGKGNEQFF	TGCGCCAGCAGCCATTACGTAACGGGGAAAGGTAATGAGCAGTTCTTC	TRBJ2-1	-	many	TRBV4-3
CSARGLAGAPGVDTQYF	TGCAGTGCTAGGGGACTAGCGGGAGCCCCCGGGGTAGATACGCAGTATTTT	TRBJ2-3	TRBD2	-	TRBV20-1
CASSQGGRYTEAFF	TGTGCCAGCAGCCAAGGAGGCCGTTACACTGAAGCTTTCTTT	TRBJ1-1	-	-	TRBV3-1
CASSATGPNTGELFF	TGTGCCAGCAGCGCGACAGGGCCGAACACCGGGGAGCTGTTTTTT	TRBJ2-2	TRBD1	-	TRBV9
CASSQSAGWTAYGYTF	TGCGCCAGCAGCCAGAGTGCGGGATGGACGGCCTATGGCTACACCTTC	TRBJ1-2	-	many	TRBV4-3
CASSHTGGQDSPLRF	TGTGCCAGCAGTCACACAGGTGGACAGGATTCACCCCTCCGCTTT	TRBJ1-6	TRBD1	-	TRBV6-6
CASRDRGAGANVLTF	TGTGCCAGCAGAGACAGGGGCGCCGGGGCCAACGTCCTGACTTTC	TRBJ2-6	TRBD1	many	TRBV7-2
CASSNRGPAYGYTF	TGTGCCAGCAGCAACCGGGGGCCCGCCTATGGCTACACCTTC	TRBJ1-2	-	-	TRBV7-9
CSAPTLAGAVVGQETQYF	TGCAGTGCTCCTACCCTAGCGGGAGCGGTAGTTGGCCAAGAGACCCAGTACTTC	TRBJ2-5	TRBD2	many	TRBV20-1
CVTSRLQRYEQYF	TGTGTCACTAGCAGACTACAGCGGTACGAGCAGTACTTC	TRBJ2-7	-	-	TRBV15
CASTPWLAGGNEQFF	TGTGCCAGCACCCCTTGGCTAGCGGGAGGGAATGAGCAGTTCTTC	TRBJ2-1	TRBD2	many	TRBV9
CASSIRDRDSDEQFF	TGTGCCAGCAGCATCCGGGACAGGGATTCGGATGAGCAGTTCTTC	TRBJ2-1	TRBD1	many	TRBV9
CSVEEGLAFNEQFF	TGCAGCGTTGAAGAGGGACTAGCGTTTAATGAGCAGTTCTTC	TRBJ2-1	TRBD2	-	TRBV29-1
CATSDLTGVPGEQFF	TGTGCCACCAGTGACCTGACAGGGGTGCCGGGTGAGCAGTTCTTC	TRBJ2-1	TRBD1	many	TRBV24-1